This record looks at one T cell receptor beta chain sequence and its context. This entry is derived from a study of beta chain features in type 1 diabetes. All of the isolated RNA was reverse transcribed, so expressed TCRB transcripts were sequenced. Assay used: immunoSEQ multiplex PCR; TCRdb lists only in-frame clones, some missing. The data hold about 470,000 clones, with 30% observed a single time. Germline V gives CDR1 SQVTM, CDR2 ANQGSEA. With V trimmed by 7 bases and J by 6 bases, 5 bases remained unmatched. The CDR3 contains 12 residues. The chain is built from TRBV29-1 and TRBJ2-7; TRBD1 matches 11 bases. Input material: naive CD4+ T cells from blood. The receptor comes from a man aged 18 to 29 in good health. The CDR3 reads CSGGQGAGEQYF. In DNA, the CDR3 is TGCAGCGGCGGACAGGGGGCCGGCGAGCAGTACTTC.